The rows below give T cell receptor beta chains drawn from one sample of a study of T-cell reconstitution after alpha-beta-depleted transplantation in children. TCRdb processed the PCR reads anew with MiXCR; each CDR3 protein has one entry. There are some 840,000 distinct CDR3 sequences in the sample; roughly 16% occur only once, and around 4.5% lies in the top ten. Sample: PBMCs, mostly from graft donor cells, taken 360 days after TCRalphabeta/CD19-depleted stem cell transplant. The receptor set was obtained from a male patient aged 5 to 17 who had a stem cell transplant for acute lymphoblastic leukemia, so the T cells may come from the graft donor. Both conserved end residues are part of each CDR3. D genes are given only for firm matches. Clone size appears in some rows only: once, few, many, or a class for an expanded clone.

len: 13
d_gene: NA
j_gene: TRBJ2-2
v_gene: TRBV4-2
abundance: NA
CDR3aa: CASTQRNTGELFF
CDR3nt: TGTGCCAGCACCCAGAGGAACACCGGGGAGCTGTTTTTT

len: 16
d_gene: TRBD1
j_gene: TRBJ2-7
v_gene: TRBV24-1
abundance: NA
CDR3aa: CATSDLKTGNPYEQYF
CDR3nt: TGTGCCACCAGTGATTTGAAGACAGGGAACCCCTACGAGCAGTACTTC

len: 16
d_gene: TRBD2
j_gene: TRBJ2-7
v_gene: TRBV20-1
abundance: NA
CDR3aa: CSARDPLAGVLYEQYF
CDR3nt: TGCAGTGCTAGAGATCCCCTTGCGGGAGTGCTCTACGAGCAGTACTTC

len: 16
d_gene: NA
j_gene: TRBJ2-1
v_gene: TRBV10-2
abundance: few
CDR3aa: CASSEWDTSSAGEQFF
CDR3nt: TGCGCCAGCAGTGAGTGGGACACCTCCAGCGCCGGTGAGCAGTTCTTC

len: 15
d_gene: NA
j_gene: TRBJ2-7
v_gene: TRBV5-1
abundance: NA
CDR3aa: CASSVRGQLSYEQYF
CDR3nt: TGCGCCAGCAGCGTACGTGGACAGCTCTCCTACGAGCAGTACTTC

len: 13
d_gene: NA
j_gene: TRBJ2-1
v_gene: TRBV5-1
abundance: NA
CDR3aa: CASSLIRAAEQFF
CDR3nt: TGCGCCAGCAGCTTGATTAGAGCAGCTGAGCAGTTCTTC

len: 15
d_gene: NA
j_gene: TRBJ2-1
v_gene: TRBV18
abundance: NA
CDR3aa: CASSLLAPDYNEQFF
CDR3nt: TGTGCCAGCTCACTCCTAGCGCCTGACTACAATGAGCAGTTCTTC

len: 15
d_gene: NA
j_gene: TRBJ2-7
v_gene: TRBV4-1
abundance: NA
CDR3aa: CASSQRATLIYEQYF
CDR3nt: TGCGCCAGCAGCCAAAGGGCCACGTTAATTTACGAGCAGTACTTC

len: 15
d_gene: NA
j_gene: TRBJ2-3
v_gene: TRBV7-9
abundance: NA
CDR3aa: CASSSLEGSTDTQYF
CDR3nt: TGTGCCAGCAGCTCCCTCGAGGGCAGCACAGATACGCAGTATTTT

len: 13
d_gene: NA
j_gene: TRBJ2-2
v_gene: TRBV24-1
abundance: many
CDR3aa: CATSDTLTGELFF
CDR3nt: TGTGCCACCAGTGATACTCTAACCGGGGAGCTGTTTTTT

len: 15
d_gene: TRBD1
j_gene: TRBJ2-1
v_gene: TRBV5-1
abundance: NA
CDR3aa: CASSRGTGAYNEQFF
CDR3nt: TGCGCCAGCAGCCGGGGGACAGGGGCGTACAATGAGCAGTTCTTC

len: 15
d_gene: NA
j_gene: TRBJ2-7
v_gene: TRBV4-1
abundance: NA
CDR3aa: CASSQEGSGYYEQYF
CDR3nt: TGCGCCAGCAGCCAAGAGGGAAGCGGCTACTACGAGCAGTACTTC

len: 15
d_gene: NA
j_gene: TRBJ2-7
v_gene: TRBV9
abundance: few
CDR3aa: CASSVDSGIYYEQYF
CDR3nt: TGTGCCAGCAGCGTTGATAGCGGAATTTACTACGAGCAGTACTTC

len: 16
d_gene: NA
j_gene: TRBJ2-3
v_gene: TRBV18
abundance: few
CDR3aa: CASSPSQVLSTDTQYF
CDR3nt: TGTGCCAGCTCACCTTCCCAGGTACTTAGCACAGATACGCAGTATTTT

len: 14
d_gene: TRBD2
j_gene: TRBJ2-7
v_gene: TRBV5-5
abundance: few
CDR3aa: CASSAGVPDYEQYF
CDR3nt: TGTGCCAGCAGCGCGGGAGTCCCCGATTACGAGCAGTACTTC

len: 13
d_gene: NA
j_gene: TRBJ1-5
v_gene: TRBV20-1
abundance: NA
CDR3aa: CSASRVQRQPQHF
CDR3nt: TGCAGTGCTTCCCGGGTCCAGAGGCAGCCCCAGCATTTT

len: 15
d_gene: NA
j_gene: TRBJ2-7
v_gene: TRBV5-1
abundance: NA
CDR3aa: CASSLIRSSPYEQYF
CDR3nt: TGCGCCAGCAGCCTCATCAGATCCTCTCCCTACGAGCAGTACTTC

len: 16
d_gene: TRBD2
j_gene: TRBJ2-3
v_gene: TRBV5-1
abundance: few
CDR3aa: CASSLGSGRSTDTQYF
CDR3nt: TGCGCCAGCAGCTTGGGAAGCGGGAGAAGCACAGATACGCAGTATTTT

len: 15
d_gene: TRBD2
j_gene: TRBJ2-3
v_gene: TRBV5-1
abundance: NA
CDR3aa: CASSFPLAGSDTQYF
CDR3nt: TGCGCCAGCAGCTTCCCACTAGCGGGATCAGATACGCAGTATTTT

len: 15
d_gene: TRBD2
j_gene: TRBJ2-3
v_gene: TRBV10-3
abundance: few
CDR3aa: CAIRDLAGSTDTQYF
CDR3nt: TGTGCCATCAGAGACCTAGCGGGGAGCACAGATACGCAGTATTTT